These T cell receptor beta chains were read from a single sample in a study of shared clonotypes between healthy human individuals. The assay was immunoSEQ multiplex PCR, and TCRdb's table has in-frame clones only and misses some. The data show a few million clones, with under 97% seen just once and 0.13% held by the top ten. Source material: naive CD4+ T cells sorted from blood. The receptors were gathered from a man younger than 35 in good health. Both conserved end residues are part of each CDR3. A D gene is named only where the DNA matches it firmly. Only some rows state a clone size, as once, few, many or a class for expanded clones.

j_gene | v_gene | d_gene | abundance | CDR3nt | CDR3aa
TRBJ1-3 | TRBV9 | TRBD1 | - | TGTGCCAGCAGCGTAGGGTCCAGGGGGGAGAGGGATTCTGGAAACACCATATATTTT | CASSVGSRGERDSGNTIYF
TRBJ2-7 | TRBV6-1 | - | - | TGTGCCAGCACAGCATCCTCAACAACCTACGAGCAGTACTTC | CASTASSTTYEQYF
TRBJ1-5 | TRBV19 | TRBD1 | once | TGTGCCAGTAGTTCCGTCCGGGTGGACAGGGGCAATCAGCCCCAGCATTTT | CASSSVRVDRGNQPQHF
TRBJ1-1 | TRBV2 | - | - | TGTGCCAGCAGTGAAAACATAGGGTTGAACACTGAAGCTTTCTTT | CASSENIGLNTEAFF
TRBJ2-1 | TRBV5-1 | TRBD2 | - | TGCGCCAGCAGTAAAAGCGGGAGGTACAATGAGCAGTTCTTC | CASSKSGRYNEQFF
TRBJ1-5 | TRBV16 | TRBD1 | few | TGTGCCAGCAGCCTAACAGGGGAACAGCCCCAGCATTTT | CASSLTGEQPQHF
TRBJ2-6 | TRBV7-9 | - | once | TGTGCCAGCAGATTTGAGGCACCCTCTGGGGCCAACGTCCTGACTTTC | CASRFEAPSGANVLTF
TRBJ1-2 | TRBV9 | - | - | TGTGCCAGCAGCGTAGGAGGGACACCGCCTGGCTATGGCTACACCTTC | CASSVGGTPPGYGYTF
TRBJ2-7 | TRBV5-1 | - | - | TGCGCCAGCAGCCCGAGAGGAGGTGATTTCGAGCAGTACTTC | CASSPRGGDFEQYF
TRBJ2-2 | TRBV5-1 | TRBD1 | - | TGCGCCAGCAGCTTGCCCGGGACAGGGACCGGGGAGCTGTTTTTT | CASSLPGTGTGELFF
TRBJ1-2 | TRBV6-5 | - | - | TGTGCCAGCAGTTCTCCCAGAAACTATGGCTACACCTTC | CASSSPRNYGYTF
TRBJ1-2 | TRBV6-5 | - | - | TGTGCCAGCAGTTACTCAGGGCAGGGAAGAGTCGGCGGCTACACCTTC | CASSYSGQGRVGGYTF
TRBJ1-1 | TRBV10-2 | - | - | TGCGCCAGCAGTGATTCCGTTTCCTTCGTAGCTTTCTTT | CASSDSVSFVAFF
TRBJ1-6 | TRBV5-4 | - | few | TGTGCCAGCAGCTTGGCCCTGGGGGGCTATAATTCACCCCTCCACTTT | CASSLALGGYNSPLHF
TRBJ1-4 | TRBV25-1 | TRBD1 | - | TGTGCCAGCAGTAGTACAGGGGGACGGGGAGAAAAACTGTTTTTT | CASSSTGGRGEKLFF
TRBJ2-7 | TRBV7-2 | TRBD2 | - | TGTGCCAGCAGCTCGAGACTAGCGGGGGTTACCCTCAACGAGCAGTACTTC | CASSSRLAGVTLNEQYF
TRBJ1-2 | TRBV21-1 | - | - | TGTGCCAGCAGCAAATACGCGGACCATCCGGTTCACCATTATGGCTACACCTTC | CASSKYADHPVHHYGYTF
TRBJ2-5 | TRBV5-1 | TRBD2 | - | TGCGCCAGCAGCCCTTTGTCTAGCGGGAGAGAGACCCAGTACTTC | CASSPLSSGRETQYF
TRBJ2-3 | TRBV11-2 | - | - | TGTGCCAGCAGCTTTGACACTAGCACAGATACGCAGTATTTT | CASSFDTSTDTQYF
TRBJ2-7 | TRBV11-1 | TRBD1 | - | TGTGCCAGCAGCTCCGGCCGGGACAGGGGTTACGAGCAGTACTTC | CASSSGRDRGYEQYF
TRBJ2-3 | TRBV6-5 | - | - | TGTGCCAGCAGCGCACCGCCCGGGGCCCAGTATTTT | CASSAPPGAQYF
TRBJ1-2 | TRBV11-2 | - | once | TGTGCCAGCAGCCTCCTGGGCGCGGGCTATGGCTACACCTTC | CASSLLGAGYGYTF
TRBJ1-5 | TRBV4-1 | - | once | TGCGCCAGCAGCCAGGTACAGAGTCGGAGCAATCAGCCCCAGCATTTT | CASSQVQSRSNQPQHF
TRBJ2-5 | TRBV4-3 | TRBD1 | - | TGCGCCAGCAGCCAAGATGGGGACAGGGGCCAAGAGACCCAGTACTTC | CASSQDGDRGQETQYF
TRBJ1-1 | TRBV2 | - | once | TGTGCCAGCAGGTCTGAGACCGGGATGACTGAAGCTTTCTTT | CASRSETGMTEAFF
TRBJ2-1 | TRBV11-3 | - | - | TGTGCCAGCAGCCTAGATAATGAGCAGTTCTTC | CASSLDNEQFF
TRBJ1-6 | TRBV10-3 | TRBD1 | - | TGTGCCATCAGTGTAGGGGGCAACTCACCCCTCCACTTT | CAISVGGNSPLHF
TRBJ1-1 | TRBV7-2 | TRBD1 | - | TGTGCCAGCAGCTCTAGACAGGGGAGGACTGAAGCTTTCTTT | CASSSRQGRTEAFF
TRBJ2-5 | TRBV4-2 | TRBD2 | - | TGTGCCAGCAGCCAACCGGGACTAGCGGGGGGACAGACCCAGTACTTC | CASSQPGLAGGQTQYF
TRBJ1-1 | TRBV19 | - | - | TGTGCCAGTAGTAGGACAGTGAACACTGAAGCTTTCTTT | CASSRTVNTEAFF
TRBJ1-5 | TRBV5-3 | TRBD1 | - | TGTGCCAGAAGCTACGTCCGGGACAGGGGATGTGAGCCCCAGCATTTT | CARSYVRDRGCEPQHF
TRBJ2-7 | TRBV28 | - | - | TGTGCCAGCAGTCCACAGGGTAAGGGGGGCTACGAGCAGTACTTC | CASSPQGKGGYEQYF
TRBJ2-5 | TRBV25-1 | - | - | TGTGCCAGCAGTTCTTGGACAAGCCAAGAGACCCAGTACTTC | CASSSWTSQETQYF
TRBJ1-1 | TRBV18 | TRBD1 | - | TGTGCCAGCTCACCAAAGGGGGCCGGCACTGAAGCTTTCTTT | CASSPKGAGTEAFF
TRBJ1-1 | TRBV7-9 | - | - | TGTGCCAGCAGCCCGGTACTGGATAACACTGAAGCTTTCTTT | CASSPVLDNTEAFF
TRBJ1-4 | TRBV4-1 | - | - | TGCGCCAGCAGCCAAGAGGGGGACGGAGGTGCTAATGAAAAACTGTTTTTT | CASSQEGDGGANEKLFF
TRBJ1-2 | TRBV6-5 | TRBD1 | - | TGTGCCAGCAGTTCTGCCGGACAGGCCTATGGCTACACCTTC | CASSSAGQAYGYTF
TRBJ2-5 | TRBV5-1 | TRBD1 | - | TGCGCCAGCAGCTGGGGACAGGGTTACCAGTACTTC | CASSWGQGYQYF
TRBJ1-1 | TRBV28 | TRBD1 | - | TGTGCCAGCAGTTTCCCAGGGGGTTTGGGGAACACTGAAGCTTTCTTT | CASSFPGGLGNTEAFF
TRBJ2-7 | TRBV5-8 | TRBD1 | - | TGTGCCAGCAGCCTAGGGGACAGGGTCTACGAGCAGTACTTC | CASSLGDRVYEQYF
TRBJ1-2 | TRBV19 | - | - | TGTGCCAGCAACCCCGGGACATATCTCGGCTACACCTTC | CASNPGTYLGYTF
TRBJ2-3 | TRBV27 | TRBD1 | once | TGTGCCAGCAGTTTGTCCCCGCAGGGGGTCGGTACGCAGTATTTT | CASSLSPQGVGTQYF
TRBJ2-2 | TRBV2 | - | - | TGTGCCAGCAACCGACAACTCCGGACCGGGGAGCTGTTTTTT | CASNRQLRTGELFF
TRBJ2-2 | TRBV4-3 | - | - | TGCGCCAGCAGCCAAGAGGGGGCCCTTTTGACCGGGGAGCTGTTTTTT | CASSQEGALLTGELFF
TRBJ1-2 | TRBV2 | TRBD1 | - | TGTGCCAGCAGTGAGACAGGGATCTATGGCTACACCTTC | CASSETGIYGYTF
TRBJ2-2 | TRBV5-1 | - | - | TGCGCCAGCAGCCGGGTGCAGGGAAACACCGGGGAGCTGTTTTTT | CASSRVQGNTGELFF